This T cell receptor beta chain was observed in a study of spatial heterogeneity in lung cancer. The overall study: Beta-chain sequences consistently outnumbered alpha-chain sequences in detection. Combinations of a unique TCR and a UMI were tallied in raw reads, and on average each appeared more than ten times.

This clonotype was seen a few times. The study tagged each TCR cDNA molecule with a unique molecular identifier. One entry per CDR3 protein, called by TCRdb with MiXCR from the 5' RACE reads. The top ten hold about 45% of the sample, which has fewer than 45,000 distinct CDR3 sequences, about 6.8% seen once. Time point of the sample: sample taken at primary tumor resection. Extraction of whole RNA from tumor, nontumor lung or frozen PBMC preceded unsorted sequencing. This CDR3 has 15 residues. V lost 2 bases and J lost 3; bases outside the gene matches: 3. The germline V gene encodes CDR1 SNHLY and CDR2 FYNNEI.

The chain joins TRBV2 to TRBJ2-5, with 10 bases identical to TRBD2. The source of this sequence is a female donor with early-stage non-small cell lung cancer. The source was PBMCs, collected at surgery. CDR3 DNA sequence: TGTGCCAGCAGTGAATCTCTAGCGGGAGAAGAGACCCAGTACTTC. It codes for CASSESLAGEETQYF.